Below, 32 T cell receptor beta chains from the same sample are listed, as sequenced in a study of blood T cells in healthy people across ages. Using a J-beta primer mix together with a sample-barcoded 5' primer, a second PCR was run for roughly 6 to 11 cycles. From the 5' RACE reads, TCRdb called clonotypes with MiXCR, one entry per CDR3 protein. The table shows 1,100,000 or so distinct CDR3 sequences, with over 35% occurring only once. The sample was blood. The receptors derive from a woman aged 60-75 years in good health.

This clonotype was picked up a small number of times. V usage is TRBV20-1 and J usage is TRBJ2-7; D perhaps matches TRBD1 (6 bases). Deletions cut 0 bases from V and 3 bases from J, with 15 bases between. Germline CDR1 is DFQATT and CDR2 is SNEGSKA (reference sequence). The CDR3 contains 15 residues. This CDR3 reads CSARDLSGQLYEQYF. CDR3 DNA sequence: TGCAGTGCTAGAGATCTCTCCGGACAGCTCTACGAGCAGTACTTC.

V usage is TRBV27 and J usage is TRBJ2-1; 10 bases map to TRBD2. Trimming removed 5 bases from V and 7 bases from J; junction bases left unmatched: 8. Germline CDR1 is MNHEY and CDR2 is SMNVEV (reference sequence). This CDR3 has 15 amino acids. The DNA of the CDR3 is TGTGCCAGCAGTCCTAGCGGGAGCCCCGGGAATGAGCAGTTCTTC. Amino acids: CASSPSGSPGNEQFF.

This clonotype was counted many times. The genes are TRBV12-3 or TRBV12-4 and TRBJ2-1; 7 bases are a match to TRBD2. The CDR3 length is 15 residues. The ends lost 6 bases at V and 6 bases at J; junction bases unmatched: 11. The CDR3 reads CASSTGTMGFNEQFF. The CDR3 bases are TGTGCCAGCAGCACCGGGACTATGGGTTTCAATGAGCAGTTCTTC.

This clonotype turned up a few times. J is TRBJ1-6 and V is TRBV2; D unresolved. Per the germline V gene, CDR1 is SNHLY and CDR2 is FYNNEI. The CDR3 spans 12 residues. The V and J ends lost 4 bases and 14 bases respectively, with 12 bases between them. The CDR3 loop reads CASSGAPGTLHF. DNA of the CDR3: TGTGCCAGCAGTGGAGCGCCAGGCACCCTCCACTTT.

The chain employs TRBV7-2 and TRBJ2-5; 11 bases fit TRBD1. TRBJ2-7 explains the end of the DNA better; the J call may be wrong. The germline V gene has CDR1 SGHTA and CDR2 FQGNSA. There are 18 residues in the CDR3. The CDR3 here is CASRGGTGGCGIAYEQYF. The CDR3 coding sequence is TGTGCCAGCAGGGGCGGGACAGGGGGTTGCGGGATCGCCTACGAGCAGTACTTC.

There are a few counts of this clonotype. CDR3 sequence: CASSDRGQNEQFF. In DNA, the CDR3 is TGTGCCAGCAGTGACAGGGGGCAAAATGAGCAGTTCTTC. This chain uses TRBV9 with TRBJ2-1, with 10 bases aligning to TRBD1. This CDR3 region has 13 residues. V was clipped by 5 bases and J by 7 bases; unmatched bases: 3. Germline CDR1 is SGDLS and CDR2 is YYNGEE.

The chain uses TRBV6-1 and TRBJ2-7; TRBD1 might be the D (8 bases). Germline CDR1 is MNHNS and CDR2 is SASEGT. Trimming cost V 6 bases and J 2 bases, with 14 bases left between them. The CDR3 consists of 14 residues. CDR3 nucleotide sequence: TGTGCCAGCAGGAACAGGGGGGGTACCTACGAGCAGTACTTC. It codes for CASRNRGGTYEQYF.

The genes are TRBV14 and TRBJ2-1; 7 bases match TRBD1. Germline trimming cut 3 bases from V and 7 bases from J; bases unmatched to any gene: 12. The germline gives CDR1 SGHDN, CDR2 FVKESK. CDR3 length: 16 residues. The CDR3 sequence is CASSHGTVKNRNEQFF. CDR3 nucleotides: TGTGCCAGCAGCCACGGGACAGTCAAGAATAGGAATGAGCAGTTCTTC. Looking up the rest from reference TRBV14 and TRBJ2-1 gives the full variable domain: EAGVTQFPSHSVIEKGQTVTLRCDPISGHDNLYWYRRVMGKEIKFLLHFVKESKQDESGMPNNRFLAERTGGTYSTLKVQPAELEDSGVYFCASSHGTVKNRNEQFFGPGTRLTVL.

About this clonotype itself: This may be a read error: a much more frequent sequence differs by one nucleotide. The chain employs TRBV27 and TRBJ1-2; 8 bases are shared with TRBD1. CDR1 is MNHEY and CDR2 is SMNVEV in the germline V gene (reference sequence). CDR3 length: 13 residues. The CDR3 loop is CAGSFRGPGGYTF. The CDR3 DNA reads TGTGCCGGCAGTTTCAGGGGGCCGGGTGGCTACACCTTC.

This clonotype was found a few times. The chain uses TRBV7-6 and TRBJ2-3, with 8 bases lining up with TRBD2. This CDR3 contains 17 residues. Germline CDR1 and CDR2: SGHVS and FNYEAQ. V shed 8 bases and J 2 bases; nucleotides not matched to a gene: 15. The CDR3 bases are TGTGCCAGCGGCCCGATAACGGGAGGGCCGGACACAGATACGCAGTATTTT. Protein sequence: CASGPITGGPDTDTQYF.

The chain employs TRBV12-3 or TRBV12-4 and TRBJ2-4, with D tentatively TRBD1 (5 bases). The CDR3 spans 14 residues. The germline V and J ends were trimmed by 3 bases and 5 bases, with 11 bases remaining between them. CDR3 in DNA: TGTGCCAGCAGTTTTGCTGGGGCCCAAAACATTCAGTACTTC. Its protein product is CASSFAGAQNIQYF.

Points on this clonotype: An end of the junction does not agree with germline; a read error may underlie this. V and J are TRBV6-5 and TRBJ2-6; D is uncertain. The germline V gene has CDR1 MNHEY and CDR2 SVGAGI. The length of the CDR3 is 18 residues. Here the CDR3 reads CAGSYSKGYPSGANVLTF. The CDR3 nucleotides read TGTGCCGGCAGTTACTCGAAAGGATATCCCTCTGGGGCCAACGTCCTGACTTTC.

The J gene is TRBJ2-3, the V gene TRBV6-6; 8 bases fit TRBD2. V lost 2 bases, J lost 0 bases, and 7 bases stayed unmatched. From germline, CDR1 is MNHNY and CDR2 SVGAGI (reference sequence). The CDR3 has 17 amino acids. CDR3 region: CASSYVLAGRSTDTQYF. Written as DNA, the CDR3 is TGTGCCAGCAGTTACGTTCTAGCGGGCCGGAGCACAGATACGCAGTATTTT.

Remarks on this clonotype: The CDR3 end shows no conserved phenylalanine or tryptophan, and so a read error is likely. CDR3 coding DNA: TGCAGCGTTGGGGAGGGGGGTAATACTGAAGCTTTCTCT. Its translation is CSVGEGGNTEAFS. The chain has TRBV29-1 and TRBJ1-1, with D maybe TRBD1 (6 bases). This CDR3 region has 13 residues. Trimming cost V 4 bases and J 5 bases, with 14 bases left between them. Germline V gene sequence: CDR1 SQVTM, CDR2 ANQGSEA.

The chain links TRBV3-1 to TRBJ2-6, with D perhaps being TRBD1 or TRBD2 (5 bases each). This CDR3 has 16 residues. V lost 5 bases, J lost 0 bases, and 11 bases lay in between. Germline V CDR1 and CDR2: LGHDT, YNNKEL (reference sequence). CDR3 protein: CASSRGRYSGANVLTF. In DNA, the CDR3 is TGTGCCAGCAGCAGGGGACGGTACTCTGGGGCCAACGTCCTGACTTTC.

The table lists this clonotype with a few counts. The chain combines TRBV28 with TRBJ2-1, with D perhaps matching TRBD1 (5 bases). This CDR3 region has 13 residues. Germline V gene lookup returns CDR1 MDHEN and CDR2 SYDVKM. V was cut by 6 bases and J by 7 bases, with 13 bases left in between. CDR3 region: CASSRDSTNEQFF. CDR3 DNA sequence: TGTGCCAGCAGCCGTGACAGTACAAATGAGCAGTTCTTC.

The CDR3 sequence: CASSKAVPEIIQYF. CDR3 coding DNA: TGCGCCAGCAGCAAGGCCGTCCCGGAGATCATTCAGTACTTC. The V gene is TRBV4-1, the J gene TRBJ2-4; D remains unclear. This CDR3 spans 14 amino acids. Trimming took off 5 bases at V and 9 bases at J, with 17 bases between the two ends. Germline CDR1 is MGHRA and CDR2 is YSYEKL.

This clonotype came up a few times. This chain uses TRBV9 with TRBJ2-1, with 8 positions matching TRBD2. The CDR3 has 16 amino acids. Germline loops: CDR1 SGDLS, CDR2 YYNGEE. V gave up 0 bases and J gave up 5 bases; unmatched junction bases: 7. CDR3 bases: TGTGCCAGCAGCGTAGGAGTTAGCGGGATGAACAATGAGCAGTTCTTC. Translating gives CASSVGVSGMNNEQFF.

The rearrangement uses TRBV5-5 and TRBJ2-5; D is possibly TRBD2 (7 bases). V was clipped by 4 bases and J by 4 bases, with 14 bases between them. The CDR3 spans 14 residues. Germline CDR1 reads SGHKS; CDR2 reads YYEKEE (reference sequence). CDR3 nucleotide sequence: TGTGCCAGCAGCCACCGCGGGGGCGGAGAGACCCAGTACTTC. Its protein is CASSHRGGGETQYF.

In DNA form, the CDR3 reads TGTGCCAGCAGCTTGGCCGGGCAGGCGTGGGGATTTTACGAGCAGTACTTC. Translated: CASSLAGQAWGFYEQYF. The rearrangement joins TRBV5-8 to TRBJ2-5; D is undetermined. The J call may be faulty, since TRBJ2-7 better matches the DNA end. The CDR3 length is 17 residues. Germline CDR1 reads SGHTS; CDR2 reads YDEGEE.

The chain carries TRBV27 and TRBJ2-3; 9 bases match TRBD2. CDR1 MNHEY and CDR2 SMNVEV come from the germline V gene (reference sequence). J gave up 0 bases and V 0 bases, and 7 bases lay outside the gene matches. The length of the CDR3 is 18 residues. CDR3 amino acids: CASSLSRWTSVSTDTQYF. The CDR3 region has the DNA TGTGCCAGCAGTTTATCGAGGTGGACTAGCGTTAGCACAGATACGCAGTATTTT.

This clonotype was counted a single time. The J gene is TRBJ2-7, the V gene TRBV2; TRBD1 or TRBD2 may be the D gene (5 bases each). The J call may be mistaken, given a closer DNA end match to TRBJ2-5. In germline, CDR1 is SNHLY, CDR2 FYNNEI. The CDR3 length is 14 residues. CDR3 nucleotides: TGTGCCAGCGGCCGGGACCCTAACAGCGAGACCCAGTACTTC. Protein sequence: CASGRDPNSETQYF.

In regard to this clonotype: Sequence at one end of the junction differs from germline and may be a read error. The chain carries TRBV12-3 or TRBV12-4 and TRBJ1-2; 7 positions agree with TRBD1. The CDR3 sequence is 17 residues long. The chain's CDR3 is CASTHSTGQTSNYSYTF. The CDR3 DNA reads as TGTGCCAGCACTCACTCTACGGGACAGACTTCTAACTATAGCTACACCTTC.

The chain couples TRBV18 to TRBJ1-5; D unresolved. This CDR3 is 13 amino acids long. Germline CDR1 KGHSH, CDR2 LQKENI. V gave up 4 bases and J gave up 5 bases, with 9 bases separating them. The CDR3 is CASSLSADQPQHF. CDR3 DNA: TGTGCCAGCTCACTATCCGCAGATCAGCCCCAGCATTTT.

The DNA for the CDR3 is TGTGCCAGCAGCCAAGATTGGACAGGGCGCAATTCACCCCTCCACTTT. This codes for CASSQDWTGRNSPLHF. This chain joins TRBV3-1 and TRBJ1-6; 8 bases map to TRBD1. V lost 0 bases to trimming and J lost 7 bases; unmatched junction nucleotides: 5. This CDR3 is built from 16 residues. Germline V gene lookup returns CDR1 LGHDT and CDR2 YNNKEL (reference sequence).

V usage is TRBV20-1 and J usage is TRBJ2-1; no firm D call. The DNA end lines up better with TRBJ2-7; the J call may be wrong. Germline assignment: CDR1 DFQATT and CDR2 SNEGSKA (reference sequence). This CDR3 has 11 amino acids. CDR3 sequence: CSASLVWEQYF. The DNA of the CDR3 is TGCAGTGCTAGTCTGGTATGGGAGCAGTACTTC.

This clonotype showed up just a few times. V and J are TRBV4-2 and TRBJ2-1; 10 bases are a match to TRBD2. J was trimmed by 8 bases and V by 9 bases; bases with no gene match: 7. CDR1 is LGHNA, CDR2 YNFKEQ, per germline. CDR3 length: 13 amino acids. CDR3 coding DNA: TGTGCCAGGTCTAGCGGGAGTGTTCATGAGCAGTTCTTC. Its protein product is CARSSGSVHEQFF.

The gene calls are TRBV5-1 and TRBJ2-1, with TRBD2 identical over 14 bases. The length of the CDR3 is 16 residues. Trimming took 0 bases from V and 10 from J; bases not matched to a gene: 6. Germline V gene lookup returns CDR1 SGHRS and CDR2 YFSETQ. The CDR3, as DNA: TGCGCCAGCAGCTTGGCGGGGACTAGCGGGAGACGCGAGCAGTTCTTC. Translating gives CASSLAGTSGRREQFF.

The rearrangement links TRBV5-1 to TRBJ2-5; the D gene is possibly TRBD2 (6 bases). Germline CDR1 is SGHRS and CDR2 is YFSETQ. The V gene lost 4 bases and the J gene lost 5 bases, with 27 bases spanning the gap. The CDR3 covers 18 residues. In nucleotides, the CDR3 is TGCGCCAGCAGCCACCGCGGAGTGTCCGGGAGTATATCGGAGACCCAGTACTTC. It yields the protein CASSHRGVSGSISETQYF.

The gene calls are TRBV10-1 and TRBJ2-3; D is possibly TRBD2 (5 bases). The germline V gene has CDR1 WNHNN and CDR2 SYGVQD (reference sequence). V was shortened by 0 bases and J by 4 bases, with 14 bases between the two germline ends. The CDR3 is 16 amino acids. CDR3 sequence reads: CASSESGGFGADTQYF. The DNA of the CDR3 is TGCGCCAGCAGTGAGTCGGGCGGGTTCGGCGCAGATACGCAGTATTTT.

The CDR3 here is CSVEGDSNTEAFF. The CDR3 DNA reads TGCAGCGTTGAGGGGGACAGCAACACTGAAGCTTTCTTT. This chain uses TRBV29-1 with TRBJ1-1, with 7 positions matching TRBD1. The V and J ends lost 3 bases and 2 bases, in that order; junction bases with no gene match: 3. This CDR3 is 13 amino acids long. Germline V CDR1 and CDR2: SQVTM, ANQGSEA.

The chain employs TRBV6-6 and TRBJ2-1; D ambiguous. The ends were cut back, 6 bases at V and 6 bases at J, with 12 bases in the middle. The CDR3 has 13 amino acids. Looked up from germline, CDR1 is MNHNY and CDR2 is SVGAGI (reference sequence). The CDR3 loop is CASRPMGSNEQFF. The CDR3 coding sequence is TGTGCCAGCAGGCCCATGGGTAGCAATGAGCAGTTCTTC.